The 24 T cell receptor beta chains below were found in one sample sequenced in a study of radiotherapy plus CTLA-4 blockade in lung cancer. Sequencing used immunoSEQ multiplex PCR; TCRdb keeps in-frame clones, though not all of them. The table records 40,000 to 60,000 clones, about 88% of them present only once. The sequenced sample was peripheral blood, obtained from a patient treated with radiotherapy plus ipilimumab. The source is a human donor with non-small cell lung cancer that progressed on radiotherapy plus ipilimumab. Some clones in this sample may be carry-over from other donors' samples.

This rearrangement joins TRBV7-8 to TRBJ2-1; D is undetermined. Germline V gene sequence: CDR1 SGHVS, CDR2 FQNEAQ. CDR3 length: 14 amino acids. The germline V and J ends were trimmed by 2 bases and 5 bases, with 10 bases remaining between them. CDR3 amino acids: CASSLMSFNNEQFF. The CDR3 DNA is TGTGCCAGCAGCTTAATGAGCTTTAACAATGAGCAGTTCTTC. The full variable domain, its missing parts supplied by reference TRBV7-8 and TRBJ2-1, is GAGVSQSPRYKVAKRGQDVALRCDPISGHVSLFWYQQALGQGPEFLTYFQNEAQLDKSGLPSDRFFAERPEGSVSTLKIQRTQQEDSAVYLCASSLMSFNNEQFFGPGTRLTVL.

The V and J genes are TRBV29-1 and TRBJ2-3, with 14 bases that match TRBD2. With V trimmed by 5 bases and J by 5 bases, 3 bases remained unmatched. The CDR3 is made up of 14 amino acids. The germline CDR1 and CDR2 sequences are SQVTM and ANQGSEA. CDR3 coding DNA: TGCAGCGTTAGACTAGCGGGGGGGCAAGATACGCAGTATTTT. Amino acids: CSVRLAGGQDTQYF.

In DNA form, the CDR3 reads TGCGCCAGCAGTGGGCTACCGGGACTAGCGGGTTACGAGCAGTACTTC. This encodes CASSGLPGLAGYEQYF. J is TRBJ2-7 and V is TRBV10-2; TRBD2 matches 12 bases. Germline CDR1 is WSHSY and CDR2 is SAAADI. The CDR3 is 16 amino acids. Trimming cost V 4 bases and J 4 bases; bases outside gene matches: 8.

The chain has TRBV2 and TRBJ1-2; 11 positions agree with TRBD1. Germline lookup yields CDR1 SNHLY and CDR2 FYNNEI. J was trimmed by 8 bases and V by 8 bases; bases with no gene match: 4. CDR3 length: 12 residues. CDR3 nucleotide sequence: TGTGCCAGCGCCGGGACAGGGGGAGGCTACACCTTC. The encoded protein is CASAGTGGGYTF.

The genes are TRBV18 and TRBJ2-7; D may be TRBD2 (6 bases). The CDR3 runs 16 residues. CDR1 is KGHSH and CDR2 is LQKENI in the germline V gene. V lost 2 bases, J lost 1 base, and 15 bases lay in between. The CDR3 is CASSPFDLGGSYEQYF. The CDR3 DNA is TGTGCCAGCTCACCATTTGATTTGGGGGGTTCCTACGAGCAGTACTTC.

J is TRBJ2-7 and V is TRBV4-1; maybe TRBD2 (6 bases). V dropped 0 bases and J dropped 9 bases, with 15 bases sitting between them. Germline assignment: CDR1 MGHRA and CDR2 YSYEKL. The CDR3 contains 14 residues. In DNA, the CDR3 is TGCGCCAGCAGCCAAGATAGGAGGACTACGGGGCAGTACTTC. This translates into CASSQDRRTTGQYF.

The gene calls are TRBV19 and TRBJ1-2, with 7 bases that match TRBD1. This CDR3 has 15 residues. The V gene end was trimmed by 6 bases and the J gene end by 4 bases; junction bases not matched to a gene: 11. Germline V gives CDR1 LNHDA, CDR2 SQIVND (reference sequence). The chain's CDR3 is CASRISRQGSYGYTF. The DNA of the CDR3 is TGTGCCAGTAGGATAAGCCGACAGGGTAGCTATGGCTACACCTTC. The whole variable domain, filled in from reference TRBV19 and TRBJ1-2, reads DGGITQSPKYLFRKEGQNVTLSCEQNLNHDAMYWYRQDPGQGLRLIYYSQIVNDFQKGDIAEGYSVSREKKESFPLTVTSAQKNPTAFYLCASRISRQGSYGYTFGSGTRLTVV.

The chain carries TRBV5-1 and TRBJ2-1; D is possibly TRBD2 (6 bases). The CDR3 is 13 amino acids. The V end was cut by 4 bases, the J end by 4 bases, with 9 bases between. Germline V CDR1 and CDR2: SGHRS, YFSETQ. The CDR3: CASSISGYNEQFF. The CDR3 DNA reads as TGCGCCAGCAGCATTAGCGGTTACAATGAGCAGTTCTTC.

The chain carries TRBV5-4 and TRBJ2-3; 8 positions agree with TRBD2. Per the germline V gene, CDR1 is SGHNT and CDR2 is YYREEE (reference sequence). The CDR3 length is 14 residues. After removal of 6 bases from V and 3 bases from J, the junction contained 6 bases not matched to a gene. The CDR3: CASNAGGGTDTQYF. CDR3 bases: TGTGCCAGCAACGCGGGAGGAGGGACAGATACGCAGTATTTT.

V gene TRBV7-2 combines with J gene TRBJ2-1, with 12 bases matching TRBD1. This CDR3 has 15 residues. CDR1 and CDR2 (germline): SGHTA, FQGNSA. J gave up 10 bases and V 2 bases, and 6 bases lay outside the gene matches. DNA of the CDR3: TGTGCCAGCAGCTTAAGGGACAGGGGGCAGAGGGAGCAGTTCTTC. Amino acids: CASSLRDRGQREQFF.

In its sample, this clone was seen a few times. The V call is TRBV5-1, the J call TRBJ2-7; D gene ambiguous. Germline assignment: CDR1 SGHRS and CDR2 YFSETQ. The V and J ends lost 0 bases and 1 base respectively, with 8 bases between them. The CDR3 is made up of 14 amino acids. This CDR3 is CASSLETGSYEQYF. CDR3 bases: TGCGCCAGCAGCTTGGAAACCGGTTCCTACGAGCAGTACTTC. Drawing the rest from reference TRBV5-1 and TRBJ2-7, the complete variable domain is KAGVTQTPRYLIKTRGQQVTLSCSPISGHRSVSWYQQTPGQGLQFLFEYFSETQRNKGNFPGRFSGRQFSNSRSEMNVSTLELGDSALYLCASSLETGSYEQYFGPGTRLTVT.

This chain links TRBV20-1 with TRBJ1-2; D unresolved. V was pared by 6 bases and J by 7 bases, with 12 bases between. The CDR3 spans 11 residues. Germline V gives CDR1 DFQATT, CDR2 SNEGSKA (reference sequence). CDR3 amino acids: CSAGGRSGYTF. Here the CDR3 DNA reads TGCAGTGCAGGAGGGCGCTCTGGCTACACCTTC.

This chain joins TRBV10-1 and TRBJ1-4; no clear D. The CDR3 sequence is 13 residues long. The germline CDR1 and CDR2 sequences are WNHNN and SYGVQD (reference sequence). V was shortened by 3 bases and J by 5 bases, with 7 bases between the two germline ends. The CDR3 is CASSEPGNEKLFF. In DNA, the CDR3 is TGCGCCAGCAGTGAACCGGGAAATGAAAAACTGTTTTTT.

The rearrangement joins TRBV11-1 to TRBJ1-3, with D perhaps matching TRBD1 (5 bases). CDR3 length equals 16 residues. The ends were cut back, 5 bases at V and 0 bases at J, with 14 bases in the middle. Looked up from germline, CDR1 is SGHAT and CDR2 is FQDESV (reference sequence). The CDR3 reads CASSPRDRPSGNTIYF. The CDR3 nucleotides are TGTGCCAGCAGCCCAAGAGACAGACCCTCTGGAAACACCATATATTTT.

As DNA, the CDR3 is TGTGCCAGCTCACCTATACCGGGTTACGAGCAGTACTTC. Translated, it gives CASSPIPGYEQYF. The V gene is TRBV18, the J gene TRBJ2-7; D is unresolved. This CDR3 is 13 amino acids long. Trimming shortened V by 3 bases and J by 4 bases, and 10 bases separated the two germline ends. Germline CDR1 and CDR2: KGHSH and LQKENI. Filled out from reference TRBV18 and TRBJ2-7, the complete variable domain reads NAGVMQNPRHLVRRRGQEARLRCSPMKGHSHVYWYRQLPEEGLKFMVYLQKENIIDESGMPKERFSAEFPKEGPSILRIQQVVRGDSAAYFCASSPIPGYEQYFGPGTRLTVT.

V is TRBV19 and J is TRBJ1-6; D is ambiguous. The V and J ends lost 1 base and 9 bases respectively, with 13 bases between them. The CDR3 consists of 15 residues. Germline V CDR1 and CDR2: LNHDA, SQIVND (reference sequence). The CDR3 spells CASSIGRTTGSPLHF. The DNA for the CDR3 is TGTGCCAGTAGTATAGGACGCACCACGGGTTCACCCCTCCACTTT.

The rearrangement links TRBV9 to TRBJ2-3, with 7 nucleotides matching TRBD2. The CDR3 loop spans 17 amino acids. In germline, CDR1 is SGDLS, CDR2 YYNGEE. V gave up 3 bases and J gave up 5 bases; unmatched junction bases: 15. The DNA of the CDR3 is TGTGCCAGCAGCGAGGGCGGTGGGGCGGGAGTGGAAGATACGCAGTATTTT. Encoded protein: CASSEGGGAGVEDTQYF.

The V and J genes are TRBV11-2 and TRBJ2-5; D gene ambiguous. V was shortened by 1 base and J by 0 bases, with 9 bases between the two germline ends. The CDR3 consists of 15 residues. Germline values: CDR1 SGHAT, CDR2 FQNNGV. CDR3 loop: CASSLVQPYQETQYF. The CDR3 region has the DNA TGTGCCAGCAGCTTAGTACAGCCGTACCAAGAGACCCAGTACTTC.

In DNA form, the CDR3 reads TGTGCCAGCACCCAGGGGGGTACTATTTCCGAGCAGTACTTC. This sequence encodes CASTQGGTISEQYF. This sequence joins TRBV6-5 and TRBJ2-7; D is perhaps TRBD1 (7 bases). This CDR3 has 14 residues. Germline-derived CDR1 and CDR2 are MNHEY and SVGAGI. V was trimmed by 7 bases and J by 6 bases, leaving 19 bases between them.

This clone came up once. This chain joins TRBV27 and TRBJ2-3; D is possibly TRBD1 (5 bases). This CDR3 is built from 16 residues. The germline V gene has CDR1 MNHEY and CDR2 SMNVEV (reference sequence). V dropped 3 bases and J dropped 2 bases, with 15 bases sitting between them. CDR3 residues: CASSFKGRVTTDTQYF. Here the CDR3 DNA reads TGTGCCAGCAGTTTTAAAGGCAGGGTCACCACAGATACGCAGTATTTT.

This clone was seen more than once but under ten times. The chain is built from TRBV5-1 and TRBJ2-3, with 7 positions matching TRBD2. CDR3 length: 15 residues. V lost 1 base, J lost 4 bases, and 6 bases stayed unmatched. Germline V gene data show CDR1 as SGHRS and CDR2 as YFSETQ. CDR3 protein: CASSLNGGWADTQYF. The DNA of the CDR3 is TGCGCCAGCAGCTTGAACGGGGGGTGGGCAGATACGCAGTATTTT.

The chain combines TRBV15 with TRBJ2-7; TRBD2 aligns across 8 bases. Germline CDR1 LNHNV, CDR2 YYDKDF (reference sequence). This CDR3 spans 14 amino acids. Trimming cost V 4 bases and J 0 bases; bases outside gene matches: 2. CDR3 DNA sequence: TGTGCCACCAGCAATAGCGGGAACTCCTACGAGCAGTACTTC. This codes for CATSNSGNSYEQYF.

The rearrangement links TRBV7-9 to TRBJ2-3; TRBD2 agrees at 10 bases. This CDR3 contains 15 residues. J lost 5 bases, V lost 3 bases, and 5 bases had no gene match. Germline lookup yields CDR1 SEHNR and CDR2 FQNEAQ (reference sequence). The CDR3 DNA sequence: TGTGCCAGCAGCTTCCTAGCGGGAGTCGAAGATACGCAGTATTTT. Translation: CASSFLAGVEDTQYF. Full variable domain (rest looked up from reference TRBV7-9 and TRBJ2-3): DTGVSQNPRHKITKRGQNVTFRCDPISEHNRLYWYRQTLGQGPEFLTYFQNEAQLEKSRLLSDRFSAERPKGSFSTLEIQRTEQGDSAMYLCASSFLAGVEDTQYFGPGTRLTVL.

CDR3 bases: TGTGCCAGCAGAAACACCCCTGAAGCTTTCTTT. Amino acid sequence: CASRNTPEAFF. V gene TRBV6-6 combines with J gene TRBJ1-1; D is unclear. Germline V gene sequence: CDR1 MNHNY, CDR2 SVGAGI (reference sequence). V was shortened by 6 bases and J by 6 bases, with 8 bases between the two germline ends. CDR3 size: 11 residues.